Each of the 27 T cell receptor beta chains below was sequenced from the same sample in a study of radiotherapy plus CTLA-4 blockade in lung cancer. Sequencing was performed with immunoSEQ multiplex PCR; in TCRdb, only in-frame clones are kept and a portion is missing. The data hold some 66,000 clones, with about four fifths observed a single time. The specimen comprised peripheral blood, sampled from a patient treated with radiotherapy plus ipilimumab. The receptor source for this set is a human donor with non-small cell lung cancer who had a partial response to radiotherapy plus ipilimumab.

This chain uses TRBV30 with TRBJ1-5; maybe TRBD1 (6 bases). CDR1 is GTSNPN, CDR2 SVGIG, per germline (reference sequence). The V end was cut by 3 bases, the J end by 6 bases, with 15 bases between. The CDR3 consists of 14 residues. CDR3 loop: CAWSLGTQFQPQHF. The CDR3 region has the DNA TGTGCCTGGAGCCTCGGGACACAGTTTCAGCCCCAGCATTTT.

The chain links TRBV11-2 to TRBJ1-2, with 7 nucleotides matching TRBD1. After removal of 4 bases from V and 8 bases from J, the junction contained 4 bases not matched to a gene. Germline lookup yields CDR1 SGHAT and CDR2 FQNNGV. The CDR3 contains 12 residues. The CDR3 DNA sequence: TGTGCCAGCAGCTCCGGAGGGGGCGGCTACACCTTC. As protein: CASSSGGGGYTF.

This clone was counted once. The chain uses TRBV4-1 and TRBJ2-1; 10 bases line up with TRBD2. The CDR3 spans 17 residues. The V gene end was trimmed by 1 base and the J gene end by 4 bases; junction bases not matched to a gene: 7. In germline, CDR1 is MGHRA, CDR2 YSYEKL. CDR3 sequence: CASSQGLAGASYNEQFF. The CDR3 DNA is TGCGCCAGCAGCCAAGGGCTAGCGGGAGCCTCTTACAATGAGCAGTTCTTC.

The chain combines TRBV18 with TRBJ2-5, with D perhaps matching TRBD2 (5 bases). This CDR3 contains 15 residues. CDR1 is KGHSH, CDR2 LQKENI, per germline. V lost 1 base and J 1 base, leaving 10 bases between the germline ends. The CDR3 here is CASSPLSAGQETQYF. CDR3 sequence (DNA): TGTGCCAGCTCACCACTCTCCGCGGGCCAAGAGACCCAGTACTTC.

This clone was detected a few times. This chain uses TRBV28 with TRBJ2-1; 7 bases map to TRBD2. This CDR3 is built from 16 residues. J gave up 4 bases and V 2 bases, and 8 bases lay outside the gene matches. Germline V gene data show CDR1 as MDHEN and CDR2 as SYDVKM. Here the CDR3 DNA reads TGTGCCAGCAGTTTAATGGGAGGGAGGCCATACAATGAGCAGTTCTTC. Its protein is CASSLMGGRPYNEQFF.

CDR3 nucleotide sequence: TGCAGCATTTCCGGGACAGGGTCAGGCTACACCTTC. Translating it yields CSISGTGSGYTF. V gene TRBV29-1 combines with J gene TRBJ1-2, with TRBD1 identical over 9 bases. J was trimmed by 8 bases and V by 8 bases; bases with no gene match: 9. Germline CDR1 SQVTM, CDR2 ANQGSEA. The CDR3 loop spans 12 amino acids.

This chain links TRBV4-2 with TRBJ1-5; 9 bases match TRBD1. The CDR3 has 16 residues. CDR1 is LGHNA and CDR2 is YNFKEQ in the germline V gene. V gave up 1 base and J gave up 9 bases; unmatched junction bases: 10. Written as DNA, the CDR3 is TGTGCCAGCAGCCAAGGTACAGGGGGCCGAGGACGGCCCCAGCATTTT. The encoded protein is CASSQGTGGRGRPQHF.

The chain employs TRBV18 and TRBJ2-5, with D unclear. From germline, CDR1 is KGHSH and CDR2 LQKENI. V shed 3 bases and J shed 0 bases, with 8 bases lying between them. The CDR3 consists of 14 residues. The CDR3 nucleotides are TGTGCCAGCTCACCCCGAGGCAACCAAGAGACCCAGTACTTC. It codes for CASSPRGNQETQYF.

The chain carries TRBV28 and TRBJ2-3; tentatively, D is TRBD2 (6 bases). Germline values: CDR1 MDHEN, CDR2 SYDVKM. The CDR3 consists of 12 residues. Trimming shortened V by 8 bases and J by 2 bases, and 8 bases separated the two germline ends. As DNA, the CDR3 is TGTGCCAGCGGGAGGCTCACAGATACGCAGTATTTT. This sequence encodes CASGRLTDTQYF.

The J gene is TRBJ2-5, the V gene TRBV19; TRBD1 is a possible D gene (5 bases). The germline CDR1 and CDR2 sequences are LNHDA and SQIVND (reference sequence). V was clipped by 3 bases and J by 3 bases, with 8 bases between them. The CDR3 loop spans 13 amino acids. This CDR3 reads CASSIRVEETQYF. The CDR3 region has the DNA TGTGCCAGTAGTATCAGGGTTGAAGAGACCCAGTACTTC.

This clone was picked up one time. The rearrangement uses TRBV4-2 and TRBJ1-1; 10 bases are a match to TRBD1. The CDR3 runs 15 residues. The V and J ends lost 6 bases and 1 base, in that order; junction bases with no gene match: 5. CDR1 is LGHNA, CDR2 YNFKEQ, per germline. CDR3 in amino acids: CASRGQGRTNTEAFF. The CDR3 nucleotides read TGTGCCAGCAGGGGACAGGGGAGGACGAACACTGAAGCTTTCTTT.

In DNA form, the CDR3 reads TGCGCCAGCAGCTTAAAGCCCGCGAACACCGGGGAGCTGTTTTTT. It translates to CASSLKPANTGELFF. This chain joins TRBV5-1 and TRBJ2-2; the D is unclear. This CDR3 has 15 residues. V lost 2 bases and J lost 0, with 8 bases in between. CDR1 is SGHRS, CDR2 YFSETQ, per germline.

The chain couples TRBV30 to TRBJ2-5; D ambiguous. Trimming took off 0 bases at V and 2 bases at J, with 7 bases between the two ends. Germline V gives CDR1 GTSNPN, CDR2 SVGIG (reference sequence). CDR3 size: 13 residues. The CDR3 sequence: CAWSVWQQETQYF. The CDR3 bases are TGTGCCTGGAGTGTGTGGCAGCAAGAGACCCAGTACTTC.

The gene calls are TRBV5-1 and TRBJ1-2; 10 nucleotides align to TRBD1. The length of the CDR3 is 14 residues. Germline V lookup: CDR1 SGHRS, CDR2 YFSETQ. J lost 6 bases, V lost 0 bases, and 2 bases had no gene match. The CDR3 sequence is CASSLGQGANGYTF. The CDR3 nucleotides read TGCGCCAGCAGCTTGGGACAGGGGGCGAATGGCTACACCTTC. The variable domain in full, with the rest retrieved from reference TRBV5-1 and TRBJ1-2, is KAGVTQTPRYLIKTRGQQVTLSCSPISGHRSVSWYQQTPGQGLQFLFEYFSETQRNKGNFPGRFSGRQFSNSRSEMNVSTLELGDSALYLCASSLGQGANGYTFGSGTRLTVV.

This clone was detected once. The V and J genes are TRBV11-2 and TRBJ2-1, with 14 positions matching TRBD2. There are 17 residues in the CDR3. CDR1 and CDR2 from the germline V gene are SGHAT and FQNNGV. V shed 2 bases and J 10 bases; nucleotides not matched to a gene: 10. The CDR3 sequence: CASSLIRTSGRQREQFF. The CDR3 nucleotides read TGTGCCAGCAGCTTAATTCGGACTAGCGGGAGGCAGAGAGAGCAGTTCTTC.

The genes are TRBV18 and TRBJ1-4; 9 bases align to TRBD1. V was clipped by 6 bases and J by 5 bases; unmatched bases: 4. The CDR3 loop spans 14 amino acids. Germline V gene lookup returns CDR1 KGHSH and CDR2 LQKENI. The CDR3 here is CASSLGTGNEKLFF. CDR3 in DNA: TGTGCCAGCTCTCTCGGGACAGGGAATGAAAAACTGTTTTTT.

The gene calls are TRBV2 and TRBJ1-5, with 11 bases aligning to TRBD1. After removal of 6 bases from V and 5 bases from J, the junction contained 3 bases not matched to a gene. Per the germline V gene, CDR1 is SNHLY and CDR2 is FYNNEI. This CDR3 contains 14 residues. The chain's CDR3 is CASSGQGAHQPQHF. The CDR3 DNA reads TGTGCCAGCAGCGGACAGGGGGCCCATCAGCCCCAGCATTTT. The whole variable domain, remainder taken from reference TRBV2 and TRBJ1-5, is EPEVTQTPSHQVTQMGQEVILRCVPISNHLYFYWYRQILGQKVEFLVSFYNNEISEKSEIFDDQFSVERPDGSNFTLKIRSTKLEDSAMYFCASSGQGAHQPQHFGDGTRLSIL.

The chain links TRBV10-1 to TRBJ2-7, with 7 positions matching TRBD2. Germline V gives CDR1 WNHNN, CDR2 SYGVQD (reference sequence). V was pared by 5 bases and J by 1 base, with 8 bases of the junction left unmatched. CDR3 size: 15 residues. CDR3 bases: TGCGCCAGCAGTTCGTCCCGGGGAGGGTCCTACGAGCAGTACTTC. It is translated as CASSSSRGGSYEQYF.

V is TRBV5-1 and J is TRBJ2-1; a possible D gene is TRBD1 (5 bases). Trimming took 4 bases from V and 7 from J, leaving 12 bases between them. The CDR3 covers 13 residues. The germline CDR1 and CDR2 sequences are SGHRS and YFSETQ. CDR3 in amino acids: CASSVGPGNEQFF. Written as DNA, the CDR3 is TGCGCCAGCAGCGTAGGACCAGGGAATGAGCAGTTCTTC.

The gene calls are TRBV9 and TRBJ2-3; D may be TRBD1 (6 bases). Germline CDR1 reads SGDLS; CDR2 reads YYNGEE. The CDR3 has 13 residues. The germline V and J ends were trimmed by 0 bases and 6 bases, with 8 bases remaining between them. The CDR3 protein is CASSVDGGDTQYF. The CDR3 DNA sequence: TGTGCCAGCAGCGTAGATGGGGGCGATACGCAGTATTTT.

The chain employs TRBV6-5 and TRBJ1-5; D not resolved. Trimming cost V 4 bases and J 6 bases, with 10 bases left between them. The length of the CDR3 is 13 residues. Germline CDR1 is MNHEY and CDR2 is SVGAGI. The CDR3 region is CASSSGSGQPQHF. Written as DNA, the CDR3 is TGTGCCAGCAGTTCGGGGAGTGGTCAGCCCCAGCATTTT.

The count of this clone is one. This CDR3 is CASSNKGGVDEQFF. CDR3 nucleotide sequence: TGTGCCAGCAGCAATAAGGGGGGGGTGGATGAGCAGTTCTTC. This chain uses TRBV4-2 with TRBJ2-1; a possible D gene is TRBD2 (7 bases). This CDR3 spans 14 amino acids. The ends were cut back, 5 bases at V and 8 bases at J, with 16 bases in the middle. Germline values: CDR1 LGHNA, CDR2 YNFKEQ.

This chain uses TRBV2 with TRBJ2-2; tentatively, D is TRBD1 (7 bases). Germline V gene data show CDR1 as SNHLY and CDR2 as FYNNEI. Trimming left V 9 bases short and J 0 bases short, with 11 bases between. This CDR3 is built from 14 residues. The CDR3, as DNA: TGTGCCAGAGGCGGGACAGCGAACACCGGGGAGCTGTTTTTT. This translates into CARGGTANTGELFF.

The rearrangement uses TRBV18 and TRBJ1-1; 7 positions agree with TRBD1. Germline V gene lookup returns CDR1 KGHSH and CDR2 LQKENI. The CDR3 sequence is 15 residues long. V shed 5 bases and J 1 base; nucleotides not matched to a gene: 7. The DNA for the CDR3 is TGTGCCAGCTCAAGGGACAGTCCATGGAACACTGAAGCTTTCTTT. This gives the protein CASSRDSPWNTEAFF.

V is TRBV18 and J is TRBJ1-3; tentatively, D is TRBD1 (5 bases). Trimming cost V 3 bases and J 4 bases, with 7 bases left between them. The CDR3 extends over 13 amino acids. The germline CDR1 and CDR2 sequences are KGHSH and LQKENI. CDR3 region: CASSPDTGNTIYF. CDR3 sequence (DNA): TGTGCCAGCTCACCGGACACCGGAAACACCATATATTTT.

The V call is TRBV5-1, the J call TRBJ1-4; D perhaps matches TRBD1 (5 bases). The CDR3 totals 20 residues. Germline CDR1 and CDR2: SGHRS and YFSETQ. Between the trimmed V and J ends, which lost 2 bases and 3 bases, there was a span of 26 bases. CDR3 residues: CASSFSLLAGWGEANEKLFF. The CDR3 nucleotides are TGCGCCAGCAGCTTTTCTCTCTTGGCAGGGTGGGGTGAAGCTAATGAAAAACTGTTTTTT.

Only one count was recorded for this clone. V gene TRBV2 combines with J gene TRBJ1-5; D not resolved. The CDR3 contains 21 residues. V was pared by 11 bases and J by 2 bases, with 37 bases between. Looked up from germline, CDR1 is SNHLY and CDR2 is FYNNEI. The CDR3 sequence is CAFNPDGPAGFGSGGNQPQHF. CDR3 sequence (DNA): TGTGCCTTCAACCCCGACGGTCCCGCGGGGTTTGGGTCTGGTGGCAATCAGCCCCAGCATTTT.